This is a list of T cell receptor beta chains from one sample in a study of cytomegalovirus exposure and HLA in healthy donors. Profiled with immunoSEQ multiplex PCR; TCRdb holds only in-frame clones, not every one. The sample holds about 160,000 clones, around 82% seen once. Sequenced sample: PBMCs. The receptors originated from a man aged 45 to 65 in good health and CMV-seropositive. Both conserved end residues are part of each CDR3. A D gene is named only where the DNA matches it firmly. Expanded clones are given a class, and other clones once, few, many or no size at all.

abundance: once
j_gene: TRBJ2-2
len: 14
d_gene: NA
v_gene: TRBV28
CDR3aa: CASRQGLNTGELFF
CDR3nt: TGTGCCAGCAGACAGGGCCTGAACACCGGGGAGCTGTTTTTT

abundance: NA
j_gene: TRBJ2-1
len: 13
d_gene: NA
v_gene: TRBV28
CDR3aa: CASSLQLANEQFF
CDR3nt: TGTGCCAGCAGTTTACAACTAGCCAATGAGCAGTTCTTC

abundance: NA
j_gene: TRBJ1-3
len: 16
d_gene: NA
v_gene: TRBV4-2
CDR3aa: CASSQDPGTSGNTIYF
CDR3nt: TGTGCCAGCAGCCAAGACCCCGGTACTTCTGGAAACACCATATATTTT

abundance: NA
j_gene: TRBJ1-2
len: 14
d_gene: TRBD1
v_gene: TRBV10-3
CDR3aa: CAISDRGRPYGYTF
CDR3nt: TGTGCCATCAGTGACAGGGGGCGTCCCTATGGCTACACCTTC

abundance: NA
j_gene: TRBJ2-7
len: 12
d_gene: NA
v_gene: TRBV10-3
CDR3aa: CAISELRDEQYF
CDR3nt: TGTGCCATCAGTGAGCTGAGGGACGAGCAGTACTTC

abundance: NA
j_gene: TRBJ2-1
len: 15
d_gene: TRBD2
v_gene: TRBV2
CDR3aa: CATLPWGLSHNEQFF
CDR3nt: TGTGCCACCCTGCCTTGGGGACTATCTCACAATGAGCAGTTCTTC

abundance: NA
j_gene: TRBJ2-5
len: 14
d_gene: TRBD2
v_gene: TRBV28
CDR3aa: CASQGLAGVKTQYF
CDR3nt: TGTGCCAGCCAAGGACTAGCGGGAGTGAAGACCCAGTACTTC

abundance: NA
j_gene: TRBJ2-2
len: 17
d_gene: TRBD2
v_gene: TRBV7-9
CDR3aa: CASSSNLAGGGTGELFF
CDR3nt: TGTGCCAGCAGCTCGAATCTAGCGGGAGGAGGCACCGGGGAGCTGTTTTTT

abundance: once
j_gene: TRBJ1-4
len: 15
d_gene: TRBD1
v_gene: TRBV4-3
CDR3aa: CASSLDREESEKLFF
CDR3nt: TGCGCCAGCAGCCTGGACAGGGAGGAAAGTGAAAAACTGTTTTTT

abundance: once
j_gene: TRBJ1-2
len: 16
d_gene: NA
v_gene: TRBV5-1
CDR3aa: CASSPASSAQYYGYTF
CDR3nt: TGCGCCAGCAGCCCAGCCAGCAGCGCCCAGTACTATGGCTACACCTTC

abundance: NA
j_gene: TRBJ2-1
len: 15
d_gene: TRBD1
v_gene: TRBV28
CDR3aa: CASRLQGAIYNEQFF
CDR3nt: TGTGCCAGCAGGTTACAGGGGGCTATCTACAATGAGCAGTTCTTC

abundance: NA
j_gene: TRBJ1-5
len: 14
d_gene: TRBD1
v_gene: TRBV7-2
CDR3aa: CASSPGQINQPQHF
CDR3nt: TGTGCCAGCAGCCCGGGACAGATAAATCAGCCCCAGCATTTT

abundance: NA
j_gene: TRBJ2-7
len: 12
d_gene: TRBD1
v_gene: TRBV7-9
CDR3aa: CASSYTGVEQYF
CDR3nt: TGTGCCAGCAGTTACACAGGGGTCGAGCAGTACTTC

abundance: NA
j_gene: TRBJ2-7
len: 15
d_gene: NA
v_gene: TRBV19
CDR3aa: CASSIGRTLSYEQYF
CDR3nt: TGTGCCAGTAGTATAGGCCGGACTTTATCCTACGAGCAGTACTTC

abundance: NA
j_gene: TRBJ2-3
len: 15
d_gene: NA
v_gene: TRBV7-9
CDR3aa: CASSSLPGETDTQYF
CDR3nt: TGTGCCAGCAGCTCACTTCCGGGGGAGACAGATACGCAGTATTTT

abundance: NA
j_gene: TRBJ1-5
len: 14
d_gene: TRBD1
v_gene: TRBV30
CDR3aa: CAWSGTGGNQPQHF
CDR3nt: TGTGCCTGGAGCGGGACAGGGGGCAATCAGCCCCAGCATTTT

abundance: NA
j_gene: TRBJ2-2
len: 16
d_gene: TRBD2
v_gene: TRBV7-2
CDR3aa: CASSLLAGTNTGELFF
CDR3nt: TGTGCCAGCAGCTTACTAGCGGGGACGAACACCGGGGAGCTGTTTTTT

abundance: NA
j_gene: TRBJ2-7
len: 15
d_gene: NA
v_gene: TRBV7-2
CDR3aa: CASSLGVGAPYEQYF
CDR3nt: TGTGCCAGCAGCCTCGGGGTGGGGGCCCCCTACGAGCAGTACTTC

abundance: NA
j_gene: TRBJ2-7
len: 16
d_gene: TRBD2
v_gene: TRBV6-5
CDR3aa: CASSYSATSGSYEQYF
CDR3nt: TGTGCCAGCAGTTATTCGGCGACTAGCGGTTCCTACGAGCAGTACTTC

abundance: NA
j_gene: TRBJ1-5
len: 16
d_gene: NA
v_gene: TRBV28
CDR3aa: CASTIGGPISNQPQHF
CDR3nt: TGTGCCAGCACTATAGGGGGACCTATTAGCAATCAGCCCCAGCATTTT

abundance: NA
j_gene: TRBJ1-2
len: 16
d_gene: TRBD1
v_gene: TRBV6-6
CDR3aa: CASSYGTGVNLSGYTF
CDR3nt: TGTGCCAGCAGTTACGGGACAGGGGTAAATCTCTCTGGCTACACCTTC

abundance: NA
j_gene: TRBJ2-6
len: 17
d_gene: TRBD2
v_gene: TRBV11-2
CDR3aa: CASSLWGGRAGANVLTF
CDR3nt: TGTGCCAGCAGCTTATGGGGGGGGAGGGCTGGGGCCAACGTCCTGACTTTC

abundance: NA
j_gene: TRBJ2-5
len: 14
d_gene: NA
v_gene: TRBV28
CDR3aa: CASSSSGVAETQYF
CDR3nt: TGTGCCAGCAGTAGCTCGGGGGTAGCAGAGACCCAGTACTTC

abundance: NA
j_gene: TRBJ2-1
len: 15
d_gene: NA
v_gene: TRBV7-9
CDR3aa: CASSPHSGSYNEQFF
CDR3nt: TGTGCCAGCAGCCCTCACTCGGGGTCCTACAATGAGCAGTTCTTC

abundance: NA
j_gene: TRBJ2-7
len: 15
d_gene: TRBD2
v_gene: TRBV6-5
CDR3aa: CASSLGGRMSYEQYF
CDR3nt: TGTGCCAGCAGCTTGGGCGGGAGGATGTCCTACGAGCAGTACTTC

abundance: NA
j_gene: TRBJ1-2
len: 14
d_gene: NA
v_gene: TRBV6-5
CDR3aa: CASMAAPANYGYTF
CDR3nt: TGTGCCAGCATGGCGGCCCCAGCTAACTATGGCTACACCTTC

abundance: NA
j_gene: TRBJ2-2
len: 17
d_gene: TRBD2
v_gene: TRBV7-9
CDR3aa: CASSFSSGGHNTGELFF
CDR3nt: TGTGCCAGCAGCTTTAGTAGCGGGGGGCACAACACCGGGGAGCTGTTTTTT

abundance: NA
j_gene: TRBJ2-7
len: 13
d_gene: NA
v_gene: TRBV11-2
CDR3aa: CASSSGGSYEQYF
CDR3nt: TGTGCCAGCAGCTCCGGGGGCTCCTACGAGCAGTACTTC

abundance: NA
j_gene: TRBJ2-3
len: 17
d_gene: TRBD2
v_gene: TRBV19
CDR3aa: CASSIGLAGGPTDTQYF
CDR3nt: TGTGCTAGTAGTATCGGACTAGCGGGGGGGCCAACGGATACGCAGTATTTT

abundance: once
j_gene: TRBJ2-7
len: 14
d_gene: TRBD2
v_gene: TRBV19
CDR3aa: CASSMSSGTYEQYF
CDR3nt: TGTGCCAGTAGTATGTCTAGCGGGACCTACGAGCAGTACTTC